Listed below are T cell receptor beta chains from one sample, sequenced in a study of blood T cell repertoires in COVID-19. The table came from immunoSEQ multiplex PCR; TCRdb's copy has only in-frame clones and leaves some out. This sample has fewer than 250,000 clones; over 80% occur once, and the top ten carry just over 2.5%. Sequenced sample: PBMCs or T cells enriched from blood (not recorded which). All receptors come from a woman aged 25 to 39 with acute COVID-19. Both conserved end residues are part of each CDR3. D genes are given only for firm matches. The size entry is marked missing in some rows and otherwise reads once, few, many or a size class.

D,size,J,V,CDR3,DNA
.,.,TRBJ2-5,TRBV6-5,CASSYNSPTETQYF,TGTGCCAGCAGTTATAACAGCCCTACGGAGACCCAGTACTTC
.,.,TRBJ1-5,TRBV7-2,CASTVNRERGQPQHF,TGTGCCAGCACCGTAAACAGGGAGAGGGGCCAGCCCCAGCATTTT
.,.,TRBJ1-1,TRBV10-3,CASAPTGEGEAFF,TGTGCCAGCGCCCCCACTGGAGAAGGTGAAGCTTTCTTT
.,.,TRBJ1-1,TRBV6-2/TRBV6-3,CASSYRVATEAFF,TGTGCCAGCAGTTACCGGGTAGCGACTGAAGCTTTCTTT
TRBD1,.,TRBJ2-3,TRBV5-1,CASSAGQGGADTQYF,TGCGCCAGCAGCGCCGGACAGGGAGGCGCAGATACGCAGTATTTT
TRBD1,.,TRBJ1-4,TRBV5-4,CASSPTTTGGMEKLFF,TGTGCCAGCAGCCCCACCACCACAGGGGGCATGGAAAAACTGTTTTTT
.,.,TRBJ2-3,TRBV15,CATSTPPVGGPTDTQYF,TGTGCCACCAGCACCCCTCCTGTGGGGGGTCCGACAGATACGCAGTATTTT
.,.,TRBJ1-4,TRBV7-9,CASSLGGSFNEKLFF,TGTGCCAGCAGCTTAGGAGGGTCGTTTAATGAAAAACTGTTTTTT
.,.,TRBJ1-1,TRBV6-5,CASIPNGGTEAFF,TGTGCCAGCATTCCTAACGGGGGGACTGAAGCTTTCTTT
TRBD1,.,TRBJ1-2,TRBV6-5,CASRSGQDYGYTF,TGTGCCAGCAGATCGGGACAGGACTATGGCTACACCTTC
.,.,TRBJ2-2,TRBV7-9,CASYGGTGELFF,TGTGCCAGCTACGGAGGCACCGGGGAGCTGTTTTTT
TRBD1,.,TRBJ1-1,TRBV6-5,CASSLGTGGTEAFF,TGTGCCAGCAGCCTCGGGACAGGGGGCACTGAAGCTTTCTTT
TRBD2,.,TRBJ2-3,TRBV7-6,CASSSGTSGRRGQYF,TGTGCCAGCAGCTCCGGGACTAGCGGGAGGAGGGGGCAGTATTTT
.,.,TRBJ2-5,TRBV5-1,CASSLGQKETQYF,TGCGCCAGCAGCTTGGGACAGAAAGAGACCCAGTACTTC
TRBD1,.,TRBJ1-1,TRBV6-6,CASSYTDRGNTEAFF,TGTGCCAGCAGTTACACTGACAGGGGGAACACTGAAGCTTTCTTT
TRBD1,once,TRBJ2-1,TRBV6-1,CASSEWGQGYNEQFF,TGTGCCAGCAGTGAATGGGGACAGGGCTACAATGAGCAGTTCTTC
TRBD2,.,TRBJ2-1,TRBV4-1,CASSHGVAGGQGIYEQFF,TGCGCCAGCAGCCACGGGGTAGCGGGGGGGCAAGGAATCTATGAGCAGTTCTTC
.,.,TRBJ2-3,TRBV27,CASSFFPDTQYF,TGTGCCAGCAGTTTTTTCCCGGATACGCAGTATTTT
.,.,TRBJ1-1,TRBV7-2,CASSLAGVEAFF,TGTGCCAGCAGCTTAGCAGGGGTAGAAGCTTTCTTT
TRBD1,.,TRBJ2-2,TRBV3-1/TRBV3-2,CASSQDLQGESGELFF,TGTGCCAGCAGCCAAGATCTACAGGGGGAGTCCGGGGAGCTGTTTTTT
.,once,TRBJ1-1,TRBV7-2,CASSLQGRNTEAFF,TGTGCCAGCAGCTTACAGGGGCGGAACACTGAAGCTTTCTTT
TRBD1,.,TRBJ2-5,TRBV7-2,CASSFSGTEGTQYF,TGTGCCAGCAGCTTCTCCGGGACAGAGGGGACCCAGTACTTC
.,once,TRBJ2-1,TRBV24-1,CATSDGSLTGGNEQFF,TGTGCCACCAGTGATGGATCCCTCACCGGGGGCAATGAGCAGTTCTTC
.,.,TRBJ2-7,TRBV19,CASSTSGGYEQYF,TGTGCCAGTAGTACATCAGGAGGGTACGAGCAGTACTTC
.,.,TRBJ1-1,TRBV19,CASSLGAQVTEAFF,TGTGCCAGTAGTTTGGGGGCCCAGGTGACTGAAGCTTTCTTT
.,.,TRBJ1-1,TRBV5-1,CASSLMGRRAEAFF,TGCGCCAGCAGCTTGATGGGCAGGAGGGCTGAAGCTTTCTTT
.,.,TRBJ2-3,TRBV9,CASSPLVPDTQYF,TGTGCCAGCAGCCCACTCGTCCCAGATACGCAGTATTTT
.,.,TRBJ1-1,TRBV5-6,CASSFAGDDTEAFF,TGTGCCAGCAGCTTCGCAGGGGATGACACTGAAGCTTTCTTT
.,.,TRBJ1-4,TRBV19,CASTADTYEKLFF,TGTGCCAGTACTGCGGACACCTATGAAAAACTGTTTTTT
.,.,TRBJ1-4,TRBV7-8,CASSLEAPNEKLFF,TGTGCCAGCAGCTTGGAGGCACCTAATGAAAAACTGTTTTTT
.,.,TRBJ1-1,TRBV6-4,CASSRGKRTEAFF,TGTGCCAGCAGCAGGGGCAAAAGGACTGAAGCTTTCTTT
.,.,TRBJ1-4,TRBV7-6,CASSFDPLRDEKLFF,TGTGCCAGCAGCTTTGACCCCCTCAGGGATGAAAAACTGTTTTTT
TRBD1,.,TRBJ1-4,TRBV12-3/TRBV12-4,CASSSSTGLGLFF,TGTGCCAGCAGTTCCTCGACAGGGCTGGGGCTGTTTTTT
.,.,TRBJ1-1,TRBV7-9,CASRPGPLNTEAFF,TGTGCCAGCAGGCCAGGGCCTTTGAACACTGAAGCTTTCTTT
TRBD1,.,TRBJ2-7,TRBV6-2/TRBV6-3,CASSSGGFRDSSYEQYF,TGTGCCAGCAGTTCGGGCGGTTTCCGGGACAGCTCCTACGAGCAGTACTTC
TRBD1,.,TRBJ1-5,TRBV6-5,CASSYPQGQGQPQHF,TGTGCCAGCAGTTACCCTCAGGGACAGGGCCAGCCCCAGCATTTT
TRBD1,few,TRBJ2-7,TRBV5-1,CASSGQEYEQYF,TGCGCCAGCTCCGGACAGGAGTACGAGCAGTACTTC
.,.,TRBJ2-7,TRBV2,CASSDLHLEQYF,TGTGCCAGCAGTGATTTACACCTCGAGCAGTACTTC
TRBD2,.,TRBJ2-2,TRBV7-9,CASSLDVAGDLGGELFF,TGTGCCAGCAGCTTAGATGTTGCGGGGGACCTAGGCGGGGAGCTGTTTTTT
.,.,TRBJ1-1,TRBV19,CASSMGLGRARMNTEAFF,TGTGCCAGTAGTATGGGGCTGGGGAGGGCCCGGATGAACACTGAAGCTTTCTTT
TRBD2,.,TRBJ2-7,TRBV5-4,CASSPGLALNEQYF,TGTGCCAGCAGCCCGGGACTAGCTTTGAACGAGCAGTACTTC
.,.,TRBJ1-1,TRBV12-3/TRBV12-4,CASSSGNTEAFF,TGTGCCAGCAGTTCAGGGAACACTGAAGCTTTCTTT
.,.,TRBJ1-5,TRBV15,CATSRESGHDQPQHF,TGTGCCACCAGCAGAGAGTCGGGTCATGATCAGCCCCAGCATTTT
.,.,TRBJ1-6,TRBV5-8,CASRATTNNSPLHF,TGTGCCAGCAGAGCTACCACGAATAATTCACCCCTCCACTTT
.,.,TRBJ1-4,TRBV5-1,CASSLSQYNEKLFF,TGCGCCAGCAGCTTATCACAGTATAATGAAAAACTGTTTTTT
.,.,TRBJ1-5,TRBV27,CASSLRGGAQHF,TGTGCCAGCAGTTTAAGAGGGGGGGCCCAGCATTTT
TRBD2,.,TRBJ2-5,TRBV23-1,CASSPQRGTRETQYF,TGCGCCAGCAGTCCCCAGCGGGGGACCCGAGAGACCCAGTACTTC
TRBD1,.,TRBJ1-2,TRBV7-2,CASGLRDRVYGYTF,TGTGCCAGCGGACTCCGGGACAGGGTCTATGGCTACACCTTC
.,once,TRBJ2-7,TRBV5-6,CASSLRTKQYF,TGTGCCAGCAGCCTCCGGACAAAGCAGTACTTC
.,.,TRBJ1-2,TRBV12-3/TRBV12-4,CASSLGRPYGYTF,TGTGCCAGCAGTTTAGGCAGGCCCTATGGCTACACCTTC
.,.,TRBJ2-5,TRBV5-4,CASSWGDGRQETQYF,TGTGCCAGCAGCTGGGGAGACGGAAGACAAGAGACCCAGTACTTC
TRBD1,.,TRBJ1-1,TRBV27,CASSSYLRQGRSTEAFF,TGTGCCAGCAGTTCCTACCTCCGACAGGGTAGAAGCACTGAAGCTTTCTTT
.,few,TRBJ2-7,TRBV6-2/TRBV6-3,CASSSRGYEQYF,TGTGCCAGCAGCTCACGGGGGTACGAGCAGTACTTC
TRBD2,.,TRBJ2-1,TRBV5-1,CASSLGLAGRGDEQFF,TGCGCCAGCAGCCTGGGACTAGCGGGGCGTGGCGATGAGCAGTTCTTC
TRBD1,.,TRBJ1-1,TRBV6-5,CASSLDRGSNTEAFF,TGTGCCAGCAGCCTGGACAGGGGGTCGAACACTGAAGCTTTCTTT